Described below is a single T cell receptor beta chain sequence and its context. Its antigen is unidentified. This entry is derived from a study of CD8+CD57+ T cells in acquired aplastic anemia. Across the whole study: Mean DNA quantity obtained from sorted CD4+ and CD8+ cells was 2.5 to 4 ug.

The germline CDR1 and CDR2 sequences are LNHDA and SQIVND (reference sequence). The J segment lost 6 bases and the V segment lost 3 bases, leaving 3 bases of the junction unmatched. The CDR3 has 14 amino acids. CDR3 and TCR beta VDJ profiling relied on a genomic DNA template. Using its own MiXCR run on the reads, TCRdb lists one record per CDR3 protein. The data contain some 150,000 distinct CDR3 sequences, 41% of them singletons. Study-wide results and limits: Patients shared 25 to 35 CD8+ CDR3 sequences with controls. Patients and healthy controls showed no significant CD8+ Simpson's diversity difference.

J is TRBJ1-4 and V is TRBV19; 8 bases line up with TRBD1. Sequencing was carried out using sorted CD4+, CD8+, or CD8+CD57+ T cells (not recorded which) from PBMCs. This TCR was sampled from a human donor in good health, serving as a control. CDR3 in DNA: TGTGCCAGTAGTATCGACAGGGGTTATGAAAAACTGTTTTTT. Its translation is CASSIDRGYEKLFF.